Sequencing of this T cell receptor beta chain was carried out in a study of blood T cell repertoires in COVID-19. About the research overall: Both acute and convalescent COVID-19 samples were obtained from the United States, Italy and Spain. Sources were T cells, B-cell-depleted T cells, or PBMCs; the material itself was cDNA or gDNA.

Authors' methods: Nucleated cell counts were estimated from reference gene primer amplification. Data came from immunoSEQ multiplex PCR; TCRdb stores just in-frame clones and leaves some out. Clone size and the V and J calls come from that table; the DNA yielded D and trimming. This sample carries around 92,000 clones, 75% to 85% of them seen once, and the ten largest clones take roughly 32%. Source material: peripheral blood. The TCR comes from an elderly woman with acute or convalescent COVID-19.

The CDR3 bases are TGTGCCAGCAGTGAAGCAACAGGGCCCTATGGCTACACCTTC. Encoded protein: CASSEATGPYGYTF. The chain employs TRBV2 and TRBJ1-2; TRBD1 might be the D (6 bases). This CDR3 is 14 amino acids long. CDR1 and CDR2 (germline): SNHLY, FYNNEI. V was cut by 0 bases and J by 4 bases, with 9 bases left in between. Using reference TRBV2 and TRBJ1-2 for the parts outside the CDR3, the full variable domain is EPEVTQTPSHQVTQMGQEVILRCVPISNHLYFYWYRQILGQKVEFLVSFYNNEISEKSEIFDDQFSVERPDGSNFTLKIRSTKLEDSAMYFCASSEATGPYGYTFGSGTRLTVV.